This TCR beta chain was sequenced in a study of T cell responses to AZD1222 COVID-19 vaccine. CDR1 is SGHTA, CDR2 FQGTGA, per germline. The length of the CDR3 is 16 residues. The V and J ends lost 0 bases and 5 bases, in that order; junction bases with no gene match: 8. Repertoires were generated with immunoSEQ multiplex PCR, while TCRdb's copy carries only in-frame clones and drops some. The table shows about 200,000 clones, with approximately 93% occurring only once. The sequencing here drew on peripheral blood, taken 28 days after the second AZD1222 dose. This sequence originates from an adult who received the AZD1222 COVID-19 vaccine. V is TRBV7-3 and J is TRBJ2-5; 8 positions match TRBD1. The CDR3: CASSLTNRDRSETQYF. For the CDR3, the DNA is TGTGCCAGCAGCTTAACGAACCGGGACAGGAGCGAGACCCAGTACTTC.